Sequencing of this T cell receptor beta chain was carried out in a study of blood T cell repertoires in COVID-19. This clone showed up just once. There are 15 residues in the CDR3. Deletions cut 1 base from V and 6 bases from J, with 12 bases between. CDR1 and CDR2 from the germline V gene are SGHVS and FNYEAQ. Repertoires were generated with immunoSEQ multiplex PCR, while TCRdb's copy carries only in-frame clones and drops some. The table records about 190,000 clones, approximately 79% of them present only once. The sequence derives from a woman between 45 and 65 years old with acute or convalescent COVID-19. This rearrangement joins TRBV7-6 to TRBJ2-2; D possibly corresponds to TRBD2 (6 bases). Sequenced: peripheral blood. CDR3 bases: TGTGCCAGCAGCTTAGGGGCAGGCGGGGCCGGGGAGCTGTTTTTT. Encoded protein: CASSLGAGGAGELFF. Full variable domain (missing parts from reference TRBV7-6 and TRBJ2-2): GAGVSQSPRYKVTKRGQDVALRCDPISGHVSLYWYRQALGQGPEFLTYFNYEAQQDKSGLPNDRFSAERPEGSISTLTIQRTEQRDSAMYRCASSLGAGGAGELFFGEGSRLTVL.